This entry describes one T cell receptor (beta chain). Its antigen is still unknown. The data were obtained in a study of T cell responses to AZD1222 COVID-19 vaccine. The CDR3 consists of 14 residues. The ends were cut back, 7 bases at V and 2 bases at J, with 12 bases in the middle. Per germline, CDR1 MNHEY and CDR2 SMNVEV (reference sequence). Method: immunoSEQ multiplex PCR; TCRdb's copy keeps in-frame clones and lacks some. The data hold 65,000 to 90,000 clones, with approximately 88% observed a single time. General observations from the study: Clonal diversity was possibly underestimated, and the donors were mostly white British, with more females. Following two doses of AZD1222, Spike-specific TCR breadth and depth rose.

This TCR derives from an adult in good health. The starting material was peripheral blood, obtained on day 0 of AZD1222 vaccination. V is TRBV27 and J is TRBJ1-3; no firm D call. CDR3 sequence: CASTAPGPGNTIYF. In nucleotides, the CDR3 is TGTGCCAGCACCGCCCCGGGTCCTGGAAACACCATATATTTT.